The sequence of this TCR beta chain was determined in a study of T cells in Graves' hyperthyroidism and ophthalmopathy. The germline V gene has CDR1 SGHAT and CDR2 FQNNGV. This CDR3 is built from 23 residues. Trimming pared 1 base from V and 1 base from J, leaving 32 bases between. Every diagnosis used clinical symptoms, serum thyroxine and TRAb, thyroid ultrasound and orbital computed tomography. Amplification of TCR beta CDR3 regions used RNA as the template. RT-PCR in the first round (using the HTBI primer set) targeted the TCR CDR3. TCRdb ran MiXCR on the multiplex PCR reads and lists one entry per CDR3 protein. The table shows about 420,000 distinct CDR3 sequences, with around 13% occurring only once. This clonotype has ten or more counts.

The specimen sequenced was blood. The origin of this receptor is a young woman with Graves' hyperthyroidism. The chain uses TRBV11-2 and TRBJ2-1; TRBD2 is a possible D gene (7 bases). CDR3 nucleotide sequence: TGTGCCAGCAGCTTAGTATCATGGTTTACGGTCAAAAATAGGGGGGGATCCTACAATGAGCAGTTCTTC. Protein sequence: CASSLVSWFTVKNRGGSYNEQFF. Full variable domain (missing parts from reference TRBV11-2 and TRBJ2-1): EAGVAQSPRYKIIEKRQSVAFWCNPISGHATLYWYQQILGQGPKLLIQFQNNGVVDDSQLPKDRFSAERLKGVDSTLKIQPAKLEDSAVYLCASSLVSWFTVKNRGGSYNEQFFGPGTRLTVL.